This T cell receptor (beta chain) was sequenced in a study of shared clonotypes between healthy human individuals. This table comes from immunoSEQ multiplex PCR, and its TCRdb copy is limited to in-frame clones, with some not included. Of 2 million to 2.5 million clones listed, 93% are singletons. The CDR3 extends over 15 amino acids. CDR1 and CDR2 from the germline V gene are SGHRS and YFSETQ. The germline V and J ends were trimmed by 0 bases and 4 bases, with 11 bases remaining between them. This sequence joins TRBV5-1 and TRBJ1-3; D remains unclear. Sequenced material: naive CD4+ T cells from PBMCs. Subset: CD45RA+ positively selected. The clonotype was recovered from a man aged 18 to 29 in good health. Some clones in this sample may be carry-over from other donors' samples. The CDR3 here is CASSLEEGPGNTIYF. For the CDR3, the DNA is TGCGCCAGCAGCTTGGAAGAAGGGCCCGGAAACACCATATATTTT.